This T cell receptor beta chain comes out of a study of graft-versus-host responses after intestinal transplantation. The protocol was immunoSEQ multiplex PCR, while the TCRdb copy is restricted to in-frame clones and leaves out a portion. The data show some 90,000 clones, under 95% seen once. Regarding this clone: Antigen unknown.

Whole-study findings and limits: Early post-transplant HvG declines tracked with peak circulating GvH clone levels. GvH clones were found in recipient marrow; some appeared first in ileum or blood.

The length of the CDR3 is 15 residues. Trimming pared 7 bases from V and 0 bases from J, leaving 10 bases between. Per the germline V gene, CDR1 is MNHEY and CDR2 is SMNVEV (reference sequence). The chain couples TRBV27 to TRBJ1-6; no definite D call. The sequence was obtained from a human donor who was the organ donor for an intestinal transplant. Sequencing used unstimulated CD8+ T cells sorted from spleen or lymph node cells, obtained before transplant. CDR3 protein: CASKSSSSYNSPLHF. As DNA, the CDR3 is TGTGCCAGCAAATCGTCGAGCTCCTATAATTCACCCCTCCACTTT.